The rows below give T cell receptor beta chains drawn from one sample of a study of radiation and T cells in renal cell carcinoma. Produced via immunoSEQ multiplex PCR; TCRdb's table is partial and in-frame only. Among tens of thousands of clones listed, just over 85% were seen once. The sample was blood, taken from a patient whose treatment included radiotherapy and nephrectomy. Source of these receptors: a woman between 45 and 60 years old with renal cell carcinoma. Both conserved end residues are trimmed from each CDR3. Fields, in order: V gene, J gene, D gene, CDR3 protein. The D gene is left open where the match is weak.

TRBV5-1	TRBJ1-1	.	ASGVLTTEAF
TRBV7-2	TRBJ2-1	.	ASSLEAAYNEQF
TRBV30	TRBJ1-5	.	AWSVPGWSQPQH
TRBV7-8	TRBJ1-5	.	ASSHTNSGGGQPQH
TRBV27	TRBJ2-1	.	ASSHGSGSWNEQF
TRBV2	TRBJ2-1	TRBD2	ASRIAGGLYNEQF
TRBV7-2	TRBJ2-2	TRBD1	ASSQTQGANAGELF
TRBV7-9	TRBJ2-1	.	ASTSEGFYNEQF
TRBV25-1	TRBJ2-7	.	ASRQGHGEQY
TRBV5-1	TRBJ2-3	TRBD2	ASSLMTSGSADTQY
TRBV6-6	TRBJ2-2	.	ASSSETGELF
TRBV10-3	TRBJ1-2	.	AISEGQAGYT
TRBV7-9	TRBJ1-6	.	ASSLEVLSPLH
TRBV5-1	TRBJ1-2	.	ASSFSRTSGYT
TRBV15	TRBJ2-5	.	ATSRDRTQETQY
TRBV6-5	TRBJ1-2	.	ASSYPAGGGYT
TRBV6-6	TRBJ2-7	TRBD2	ASSYREGQSHEQY
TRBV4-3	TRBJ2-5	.	ASSTNKGVIQETQY
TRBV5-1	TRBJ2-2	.	ASSPRADQAGELF
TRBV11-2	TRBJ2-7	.	ASSESRGGTGYEQY
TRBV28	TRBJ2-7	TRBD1	ASSKQGVWYEQY
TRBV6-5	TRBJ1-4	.	ASSSTGGRNEKLF
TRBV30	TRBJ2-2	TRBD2	AWSVVSGLAGLANTGELF
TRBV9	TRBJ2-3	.	ASSVDGTSTDTQY
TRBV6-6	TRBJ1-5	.	ASSWRGDQPQH
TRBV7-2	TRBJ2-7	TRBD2	ASSLALAGYEQY
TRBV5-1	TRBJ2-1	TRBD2	ASSLVSSGSDEQF
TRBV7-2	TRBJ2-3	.	ASSLPSTDTQY
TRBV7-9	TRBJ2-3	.	ASSLALDTQY
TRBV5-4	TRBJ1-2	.	ASSQDRTSGYGYT
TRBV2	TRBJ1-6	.	ASTRDLGSPLH